This T cell receptor (beta chain) was identified in a study of shared clonotypes between healthy human individuals. The overall study: In total, the donors were a couple of women and a few men aged 18 to 49.

Method: immunoSEQ multiplex PCR; TCRdb's copy keeps in-frame clones and lacks some. The sample has approximately 110,000 clones; less than 80% are singletons. None of the donors, who were healthy HIV-negative adults, had recently had acute infections or vaccinations. CD8 memory was a combination of CD45RO+ cells and CCR7-negative CD45RA+ TemRA cells. V shed 4 bases and J shed 7 bases, with 18 bases lying between them. Germline V gives CDR1 SGDLS, CDR2 YYNGEE. The CDR3 extends over 14 amino acids. Sequenced material: memory CD8+ T cells sorted from blood. As for subset: CD45RO+ cells pooled with CCR7-negative TemRA cells. This clonotype was obtained from a woman in her 30s in good health. The chain uses TRBV9 and TRBJ2-7; D is possibly TRBD2 (5 bases). The CDR3 loop reads CASSTGLLPREQYF. In DNA form, the CDR3 reads TGTGCCAGCAGCACCGGACTCCTGCCGAGGGAGCAGTACTTC.